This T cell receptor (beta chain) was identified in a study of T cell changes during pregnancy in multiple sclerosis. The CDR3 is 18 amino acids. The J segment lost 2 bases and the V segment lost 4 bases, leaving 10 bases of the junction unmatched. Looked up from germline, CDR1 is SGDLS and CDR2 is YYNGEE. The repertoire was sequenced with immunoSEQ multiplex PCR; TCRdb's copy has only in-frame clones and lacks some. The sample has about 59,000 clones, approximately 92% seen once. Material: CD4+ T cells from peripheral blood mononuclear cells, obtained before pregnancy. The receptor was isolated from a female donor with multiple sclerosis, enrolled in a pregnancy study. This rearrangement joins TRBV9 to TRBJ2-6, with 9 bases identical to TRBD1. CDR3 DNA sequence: TGTGCCAGCAGCTATACTCAGGGACAGGGTGCTGGGGCCAACGTCCTGACTTTC. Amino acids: CASSYTQGQGAGANVLTF.